This entry lists 19 T cell receptor beta chains sequenced from one sample in a study of shared clonotypes between healthy human individuals. Assay used: immunoSEQ multiplex PCR; TCRdb lists only in-frame clones, some missing. The sample has some 2 million clones, around 95% seen once. Sequenced material: naive CD4+ T cells sorted from blood. Described subset: CD45RA+ positively selected. The origin of the receptors is a man younger than 35 in good health.

The genes are TRBV28 and TRBJ2-5, with D tentatively TRBD2 (6 bases). CDR3 length: 16 amino acids. V was shortened by 6 bases and J by 4 bases, with 21 bases between the two germline ends. Per the germline V gene, CDR1 is MDHEN and CDR2 is SYDVKM. CDR3 protein: CASRWGRGKKRETQYF. The CDR3 DNA is TGTGCCAGCAGATGGGGCCGGGGGAAGAAGAGAGAGACCCAGTACTTC.

With respect to this clone: Other nucleotide sequences from this sample produce the same CDR3. This chain joins TRBV2 and TRBJ1-1; D possibly corresponds to TRBD1 (5 bases). The germline CDR1 and CDR2 sequences are SNHLY and FYNNEI. The CDR3 totals 13 residues. Trimming removed 4 bases at V and 1 base at J, with 7 bases between. The CDR3, as DNA: TGTGCCAGCAGTGGCGACAGGAACACTGAAGCTTTCTTT. Translating it yields CASSGDRNTEAFF.

This rearrangement joins TRBV6-1 to TRBJ1-5, with 7 bases fitting TRBD1. The CDR3 sequence is 14 residues long. Germline V gene data show CDR1 as MNHNS and CDR2 as SASEGT. With V trimmed by 7 bases and J by 6 bases, 9 bases remained unmatched. CDR3: CASILGGESQPQHF. DNA of the CDR3: TGTGCCAGCATTCTAGGGGGCGAGAGTCAGCCCCAGCATTTT.

V is TRBV5-1 and J is TRBJ2-7, with a tentative D call TRBD1 (6 bases). The CDR3 spans 14 residues. CDR1 and CDR2 from the germline V gene are SGHRS and YFSETQ. Trimming cost V 4 bases and J 6 bases, with 17 bases left between them. CDR3 loop: CASSTTGSGSEQYF. CDR3 nucleotides: TGCGCCAGCAGCACGACAGGATCCGGATCCGAGCAGTACTTC.

This clone appeared a few times. The rearrangement links TRBV12-2 to TRBJ1-2. TRBV12-2 is tagged as a pseudogene. The CDR3 consists of 17 residues. The chain's CDR3 is CASRLARNRLANYGYTF. For the CDR3, the DNA is TGTGCAAGTCGCTTAGCGAGGAACAGACTTGCTAACTATGGCTACACCTTC.

The chain employs TRBV4-2 and TRBJ1-4; D not certain. Trimming cost V 1 base and J 13 bases, with 16 bases left between them. This CDR3 has 14 residues. Germline CDR1 reads LGHNA; CDR2 reads YNFKEQ. CDR3 DNA: TGTGCCAGCAGCCAAGTGGGAGATGGGGTAAGACTGTTTTTT. It yields the protein CASSQVGDGVRLFF.

This chain links TRBV19 with TRBJ2-1; tentatively, D is TRBD1 (5 bases). The V gene's germline CDR1 is LNHDA and CDR2 SQIVND (reference sequence). This CDR3 region has 14 residues. Trimming took 5 bases from V and 7 from J, leaving 15 bases between them. In nucleotides, the CDR3 is TGTGCCAGTAGTTTGGGCAGGGAAGGAAATGAGCAGTTCTTC. Amino acid sequence: CASSLGREGNEQFF.

Concerning this clone: The same CDR3 also results from other DNA sequences found in this sample. The rearrangement links TRBV6-5 to TRBJ2-3; D gene ambiguous. Trimming took 6 bases from V and 3 from J, leaving 10 bases between them. This CDR3 has 13 residues. Germline V gives CDR1 MNHEY, CDR2 SVGAGI. In DNA form, the CDR3 reads TGTGCCAGCAGGCGCGGTAAGACAGATACGCAGTATTTT. Its protein product is CASRRGKTDTQYF.

This CDR3 is CASSLGQLNIQYF. DNA of the CDR3: TGTGCCAGCAGTCTGGGACAGCTAAACATTCAGTACTTC. The V and J genes are TRBV2 and TRBJ2-4, with 7 bases matching TRBD1. This CDR3 region has 13 residues. In germline, CDR1 is SNHLY, CDR2 FYNNEI. Trimming at V came to 5 bases and at J to 6 bases, leaving 4 bases not matched to a gene.

The V and J genes are TRBV2 and TRBJ2-1, with 9 bases identical to TRBD1. Trimming cost V 3 bases and J 4 bases; bases outside gene matches: 4. CDR1 is SNHLY, CDR2 FYNNEI, per germline. The length of the CDR3 is 15 residues. Here the CDR3 reads CASSEDRGGYNEQFF. As DNA, the CDR3 is TGTGCCAGCAGTGAGGACAGGGGAGGTTACAATGAGCAGTTCTTC.

Here the CDR3 reads CASSQVLWDGYTF. The CDR3 bases are TGCGCCAGCAGCCAAGTTCTCTGGGATGGCTACACCTTC. The V call is TRBV4-3, the J call TRBJ1-2; D unresolved. Germline CDR1 reads LGHNA; CDR2 reads YSLEER. V was trimmed by 1 base and J by 6 bases, leaving 9 bases between them. CDR3 length: 13 amino acids.

The rearrangement uses TRBV5-1 and TRBJ2-2; no clear D. Trimming shortened V by 4 bases and J by 4 bases, and 8 bases separated the two germline ends. This CDR3 is 13 amino acids long. Germline lookup yields CDR1 SGHRS and CDR2 YFSETQ. The CDR3 nucleotides are TGCGCCAGCAGCGGGGTTGGCACCGGGGAGCTGTTTTTT. The encoded protein is CASSGVGTGELFF.

With respect to this clone: This same CDR3 is encoded by further DNA sequences in the sample. V and J are TRBV15 and TRBJ2-7; D remains unclear. V was cut by 0 bases and J by 1 base, with 7 bases left in between. The length of the CDR3 is 14 residues. CDR1 and CDR2 (germline): LNHNV, YYDKDF (reference sequence). CDR3 protein: CATSRDTSSYEQYF. The DNA for the CDR3 is TGTGCCACCAGCAGAGATACATCGTCCTACGAGCAGTACTTC.

The CDR3 sequence is CASSQDNTQGLTDLAKNIQYF. The CDR3, as DNA: TGCGCCAGCAGCCAAGATAATACCCAGGGTCTCACCGATCTAGCCAAAAACATTCAGTACTTC. This sequence joins TRBV4-3 and TRBJ2-4; a possible D gene is TRBD1 (5 bases). Trimming shortened V by 0 bases and J by 0 bases, and 24 bases separated the two germline ends. The CDR3 is made up of 21 amino acids. The germline gives CDR1 LGHNA, CDR2 YSLEER.

The J gene is TRBJ2-7, the V gene TRBV27; 7 bases are a match to TRBD1. This CDR3 region has 12 residues. Looked up from germline, CDR1 is MNHEY and CDR2 is SMNVEV (reference sequence). Trimming cost V 10 bases and J 7 bases; bases outside gene matches: 10. The CDR3 region has the DNA TGTGCCACCACCGGGACAGTCGGAGAGCAGTACTTC. The encoded protein is CATTGTVGEQYF.

V is TRBV5-1 and J is TRBJ1-3; possible D gene TRBD1, 5 bases. The CDR3 is 16 residues long. Looked up from germline, CDR1 is SGHRS and CDR2 is YFSETQ. Trimming stripped 0 bases from V and 2 bases from J, with 12 bases between. The CDR3 nucleotides read TGCGCCAGCAGCTTGGTTTCAGGGAACACTGGAAACACCATATATTTT. Translated: CASSLVSGNTGNTIYF.

V usage is TRBV20-1 and J usage is TRBJ2-1; no clear D gene. Germline V gene sequence: CDR1 DFQATT, CDR2 SNEGSKA (reference sequence). V gave up 3 bases and J gave up 10 bases, with 10 bases separating them. The CDR3 extends over 11 amino acids. The CDR3 spells CSASPRKEQFF. The CDR3 nucleotides are TGCAGTGCTAGTCCCCGGAAGGAGCAGTTCTTC.

This clone was seen once. The genes are TRBV6-1 and TRBJ1-1, with 7 bases identical to TRBD1. The V gene's germline CDR1 is MNHNS and CDR2 SASEGT. This CDR3 spans 14 amino acids. J was trimmed by 3 bases and V by 4 bases; bases with no gene match: 5. The CDR3 is CASSAPGGYTEAFF. CDR3 nucleotide sequence: TGTGCCAGCAGTGCTCCAGGGGGATACACTGAAGCTTTCTTT.

CDR3 amino acids: CASSQGDRAFIEAFF. Written as DNA, the CDR3 is TGCGCCAGCAGCCAGGGAGACAGGGCATTCATTGAAGCTTTCTTT. The chain recombines TRBV4-1 with TRBJ1-1, with 7 bases that match TRBD1. The germline V gene encodes CDR1 MGHRA and CDR2 YSYEKL. Trimming took 3 bases from V and 7 from J; bases not matched to a gene: 11. The CDR3 loop spans 15 amino acids.